The rows below give T cell receptor beta chains drawn from one sample of a study of blood T cell repertoires in COVID-19. Produced via immunoSEQ multiplex PCR; TCRdb's table is partial and in-frame only. This sample has some 330,000 clones, with 80% to 85% found just once. The sequencing input was PBMCs or T cells enriched from blood (not recorded which). The origin of the receptors is a woman between 50 and 59 years old who had recovered from COVID-19. The CDR3 runs from the conserved cysteine through the conserved F or W. The D gene is left open where the match is weak. Size is omitted from some rows. Given values are once, few, many or a class for expanded clones.

clone_size: .
v_call: TRBV3-1/TRBV3-2
j_call: TRBJ2-7
d_call: .
cdr3_nt: TGTGCCAGCAGCCAAGGGGTCAGGGGCGCGGACGAGCAGTACTTC
cdr3_aa: CASSQGVRGADEQYF

clone_size: .
v_call: TRBV19
j_call: TRBJ1-5
d_call: .
cdr3_nt: TGTGCTTCCGGGGTCGTTCCAGGTCAGCCCCAGCATTTT
cdr3_aa: CASGVVPGQPQHF

clone_size: .
v_call: TRBV3-1/TRBV3-2
j_call: TRBJ1-2
d_call: TRBD1
cdr3_nt: TGTGCCAGCAGCCTCACACCAGGGGGAAAGGGCTACACCTTC
cdr3_aa: CASSLTPGGKGYTF

clone_size: .
v_call: TRBV30
j_call: TRBJ1-1
d_call: .
cdr3_nt: TGTGCCTGGAGAGGCAGGGTCGACACTGAAGCTTTCTTT
cdr3_aa: CAWRGRVDTEAFF

clone_size: .
v_call: TRBV6-2/TRBV6-3
j_call: TRBJ2-5
d_call: TRBD1
cdr3_nt: TGTGCCAGCAGTTACCCAGGGACAGGGTTGGTAGAGACCCAGTACTTC
cdr3_aa: CASSYPGTGLVETQYF

clone_size: .
v_call: TRBV2
j_call: TRBJ1-2
d_call: TRBD1
cdr3_nt: TGTGCCAGCAGTTTTTACTCCCGGGACAGGGGGCAAAACTATGGCTACACCTTC
cdr3_aa: CASSFYSRDRGQNYGYTF

clone_size: .
v_call: TRBV6-5
j_call: TRBJ2-1
d_call: TRBD2
cdr3_nt: TGTGCCAGCAGTCTTGGCGGGGGGAACTACAATGAGCAGTTCTTC
cdr3_aa: CASSLGGGNYNEQFF

clone_size: .
v_call: TRBV18
j_call: TRBJ2-7
d_call: .
cdr3_nt: TGTGCCAGCTCACCACTTGGGAGCTCCCTTACGTCCTACGAGCAGTACTTC
cdr3_aa: CASSPLGSSLTSYEQYF

clone_size: .
v_call: TRBV12-3/TRBV12-4
j_call: TRBJ1-1
d_call: .
cdr3_nt: TGTGCCAGCAGTTTATACCAGGACTCTGAAGCTTTCTTT
cdr3_aa: CASSLYQDSEAFF

clone_size: .
v_call: TRBV5-1
j_call: TRBJ2-7
d_call: TRBD1
cdr3_nt: TGCGCCAGCGGACAGGGACCGTACGAGCAGTACTTC
cdr3_aa: CASGQGPYEQYF

clone_size: .
v_call: TRBV27
j_call: TRBJ1-1
d_call: .
cdr3_nt: TGTGCCAGCAGTGGCTCAGGGAGGACTGAAGCTTTCTTT
cdr3_aa: CASSGSGRTEAFF

clone_size: few
v_call: TRBV4-2
j_call: TRBJ1-5
d_call: .
cdr3_nt: TGTGCCAGCAGCCAGGAGGACAGTCATCAGCCCCAGCATTTT
cdr3_aa: CASSQEDSHQPQHF

clone_size: .
v_call: TRBV12-3/TRBV12-4
j_call: TRBJ1-1
d_call: TRBD1
cdr3_nt: TGTGCCAGCACCCCCTACAGGGGGCAGGGAGCTTTCTTT
cdr3_aa: CASTPYRGQGAFF

clone_size: .
v_call: TRBV27
j_call: TRBJ1-1
d_call: .
cdr3_nt: TGTGCCAGCAGTTTACGGGGGGCAAACACTGAAGCTTTCTTT
cdr3_aa: CASSLRGANTEAFF

clone_size: .
v_call: TRBV5-1
j_call: TRBJ2-7
d_call: TRBD2
cdr3_nt: TGCGCCAGCAGCGCACTAGCGGGTGACCGATACGAGCAGTACTTC
cdr3_aa: CASSALAGDRYEQYF

clone_size: .
v_call: TRBV11-1
j_call: TRBJ2-1
d_call: .
cdr3_nt: TGTGCCAGCAGCTTGAGCGGGTACTCCTACAATGAGCAGTTCTTC
cdr3_aa: CASSLSGYSYNEQFF

clone_size: .
v_call: TRBV5-4
j_call: TRBJ1-6
d_call: .
cdr3_nt: TGTGCCAGCAGCCATGACAGAACCCCAAATAATTCACCCCTCCACTTT
cdr3_aa: CASSHDRTPNNSPLHF

clone_size: few
v_call: TRBV6-6
j_call: TRBJ1-6
d_call: .
cdr3_nt: TGTGCCAGCAGGGGGGAGGGAAGGAACGATTCACCCCTCCACTTT
cdr3_aa: CASRGEGRNDSPLHF

clone_size: .
v_call: TRBV19
j_call: TRBJ1-1
d_call: .
cdr3_nt: TGTGCCAGTAGTTCAAGACAGGACACTGAAGCTTTCTTT
cdr3_aa: CASSSRQDTEAFF

clone_size: .
v_call: TRBV27
j_call: TRBJ1-5
d_call: .
cdr3_nt: TGTGCCAGCAGTCCCCGCCCCGGGGGCAATCAGCCCCAGCATTTT
cdr3_aa: CASSPRPGGNQPQHF

clone_size: .
v_call: TRBV9
j_call: TRBJ1-2
d_call: TRBD1
cdr3_nt: TGTGCCAGCAGCGTTGGACAGGGGGGTTATGGCTACACCTTC
cdr3_aa: CASSVGQGGYGYTF

clone_size: few
v_call: TRBV15
j_call: TRBJ2-5
d_call: TRBD2
cdr3_nt: TGTGCCACCAGCAGGGATCGGACTAGCGGGAATCAAGAGACCCAGTACTTC
cdr3_aa: CATSRDRTSGNQETQYF

clone_size: .
v_call: TRBV27
j_call: TRBJ2-3
d_call: TRBD1
cdr3_nt: TGTGCCAGCAGCTTCACAGGGGAAGATACGCAGTATTTT
cdr3_aa: CASSFTGEDTQYF

clone_size: .
v_call: TRBV7-9
j_call: TRBJ1-2
d_call: .
cdr3_nt: TGTGCCAGCAGCGTAACAGGAAACTATGGCTACACCTTC
cdr3_aa: CASSVTGNYGYTF

clone_size: .
v_call: TRBV5-1
j_call: TRBJ1-2
d_call: .
cdr3_nt: TGCGCCAGCAGCTTGATGCGAGGAGCAGACTATGGCTACACCTTC
cdr3_aa: CASSLMRGADYGYTF

clone_size: .
v_call: TRBV5-1
j_call: TRBJ2-7
d_call: .
cdr3_nt: TGCGCCAGCAGCCACCCTCACGGCTACGAGCAGTACTTC
cdr3_aa: CASSHPHGYEQYF

clone_size: .
v_call: TRBV7-2
j_call: TRBJ2-7
d_call: TRBD1
cdr3_nt: TGTGCCAGCAGCTTAGCGGGACAGGGATACGAGCAGTACTTC
cdr3_aa: CASSLAGQGYEQYF

clone_size: .
v_call: TRBV10-3
j_call: TRBJ2-7
d_call: .
cdr3_nt: TGTGCCATCAGGAGCTCCTACGAGCAGTACTTC
cdr3_aa: CAIRSSYEQYF

clone_size: .
v_call: TRBV11-3
j_call: TRBJ2-7
d_call: TRBD1
cdr3_nt: TGTGCCAGCAGCTCCCCAGGGGACAGAATAGAGTACGAGCAGTACTTC
cdr3_aa: CASSSPGDRIEYEQYF

clone_size: .
v_call: TRBV7-2
j_call: TRBJ2-2
d_call: .
cdr3_nt: TGTGCCAGCAGCCGGGGACTGACGAACACCGGGGAGCTGTTTTTT
cdr3_aa: CASSRGLTNTGELFF

clone_size: few
v_call: TRBV30
j_call: TRBJ2-7
d_call: TRBD2
cdr3_nt: TGTGCCTGGAGGGGGGGACTAGCGGGAGGCTACGAGCAGTACTTC
cdr3_aa: CAWRGGLAGGYEQYF

clone_size: .
v_call: TRBV27
j_call: TRBJ1-5
d_call: TRBD1
cdr3_nt: TGTGCCAGCAGCTCCTCCCGCGCCGGGGGACAGGGGTCCCTACCCCAGCATTTT
cdr3_aa: CASSSSRAGGQGSLPQHF

clone_size: .
v_call: TRBV6-1
j_call: TRBJ1-5
d_call: .
cdr3_nt: TGTGCCAGCAGTGACCCTCAGGGGCCCTGGAAGCATTTT
cdr3_aa: CASSDPQGPWKHF

clone_size: .
v_call: TRBV30
j_call: TRBJ1-1
d_call: TRBD1
cdr3_nt: TGTGCCTGGAATCCGGGACAGCAGAACACTGAAGCTTTCTTT
cdr3_aa: CAWNPGQQNTEAFF

clone_size: few
v_call: TRBV16
j_call: TRBJ1-2
d_call: .
cdr3_nt: TGTGCCAGCAACCTCGCGGGGAACTATGGCTACACCTTC
cdr3_aa: CASNLAGNYGYTF

clone_size: .
v_call: TRBV30
j_call: TRBJ1-2
d_call: TRBD1
cdr3_nt: TGTGCCTGGAGTGTAGCAGGGGGGTTGTCCGGCTACACCTTC
cdr3_aa: CAWSVAGGLSGYTF

clone_size: .
v_call: TRBV19
j_call: TRBJ2-1
d_call: TRBD2
cdr3_nt: TGTGCCAGTAGTATAGACGGCGGGAGGGGGTTGGGCGAGCAGTTCTTC
cdr3_aa: CASSIDGGRGLGEQFF

clone_size: .
v_call: TRBV7-9
j_call: TRBJ1-4
d_call: .
cdr3_nt: TGTGCCAGCAGCCCAACAGGGAATGAAAAACTGTTTTTT
cdr3_aa: CASSPTGNEKLFF

clone_size: .
v_call: TRBV30
j_call: TRBJ2-3
d_call: .
cdr3_nt: TGTGCCCGCGGGGGCCATCGTCGTTCCACAGATACGCAGTATTTT
cdr3_aa: CARGGHRRSTDTQYF

clone_size: .
v_call: TRBV3-1/TRBV3-2
j_call: TRBJ1-2
d_call: TRBD1
cdr3_nt: TGTGCCAGCAGCCCCGGGACAGGGAATGGCTACACCTTC
cdr3_aa: CASSPGTGNGYTF

clone_size: .
v_call: TRBV7-8
j_call: TRBJ1-2
d_call: .
cdr3_nt: TGTGCCCTCGGGACTTTCAGGATCCACACCTTC
cdr3_aa: CALGTFRIHTF

clone_size: .
v_call: TRBV19
j_call: TRBJ2-2
d_call: .
cdr3_nt: TGTGCCAGTAGTATAGCCGTCAGGAGGGAGCTGTTTTTT
cdr3_aa: CASSIAVRRELFF